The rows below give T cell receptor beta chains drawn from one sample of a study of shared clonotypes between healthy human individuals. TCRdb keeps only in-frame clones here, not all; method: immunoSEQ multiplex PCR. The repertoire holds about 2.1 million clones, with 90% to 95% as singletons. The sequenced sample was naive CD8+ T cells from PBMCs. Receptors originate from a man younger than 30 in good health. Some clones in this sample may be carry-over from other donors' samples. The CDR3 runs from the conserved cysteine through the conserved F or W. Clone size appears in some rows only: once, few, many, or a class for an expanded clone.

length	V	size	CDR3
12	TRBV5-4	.	CASSVSGNTIYF
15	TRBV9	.	CASSVGRVGEYEQFF
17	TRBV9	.	CASSVVRGQGNTGELFF
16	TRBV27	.	CASSPLGGREAGELFF
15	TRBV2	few	CASSEGRGSGQPQHF
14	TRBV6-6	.	CASSGGPAYNEQFF
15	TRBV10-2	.	CASSEGTGLQETQYF
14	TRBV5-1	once	CASSLEGGTHEQYF
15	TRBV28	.	CASSPRPGAKNIQYF
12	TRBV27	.	CASSRDGYGYTF
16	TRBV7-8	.	CASSLGEGGAYNEQFF
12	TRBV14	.	CASSQSTETQYF
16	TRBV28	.	CASSSWNPGYRETQYF
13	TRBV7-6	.	CASSLVTGPEQYF
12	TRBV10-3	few	CAISDDRGGYTF
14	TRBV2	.	CASIIGQGIVEAFF
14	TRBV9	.	CASSVGGATYEQYF
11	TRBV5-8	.	CASSLLPEAFF
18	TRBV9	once	CASSDPGQGVFRSYGYTF
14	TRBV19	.	CASTIRGSGTEAFF
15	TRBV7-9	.	CASSGGQGGSYEQYF
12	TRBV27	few	CASSPSGEKLFF
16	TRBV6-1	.	CASSEADGTGFGKLFF
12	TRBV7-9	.	CASSPGGYEQYF
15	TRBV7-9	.	CASSLRGSNTGELFF
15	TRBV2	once	CASRGGLVFSYEQYF
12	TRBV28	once	CASRGREETQYF
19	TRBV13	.	CASSSTAREWTEMSYEQYF
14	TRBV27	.	CASSLYLGVHEQFF
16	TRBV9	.	CASSVESDRSTDTQYF
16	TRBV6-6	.	CASSYAASETGHEQYF
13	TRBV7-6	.	CASSLRRKETQYF
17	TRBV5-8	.	CASRYRLAEDPDNEQFF
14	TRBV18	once	CASSPPQTNYGYTF
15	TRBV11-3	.	CASSLETGASYEQYF
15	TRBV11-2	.	CATRGGQTLPNEQFF
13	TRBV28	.	CASSFYTSYEQYF
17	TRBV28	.	CASSLGPIKEDTYEQYF
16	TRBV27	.	CASSTRTSGRPDEQFF
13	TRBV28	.	CASSLAPSREQYF
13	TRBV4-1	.	CASSQAGLNEQFF
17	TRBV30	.	CAWSVLWDRGTNTEAFF
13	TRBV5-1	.	CASSPPTSYEQYF
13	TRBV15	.	CATSRSRGAEQYF
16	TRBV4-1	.	CASSQKGTNSYNEQFF
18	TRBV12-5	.	CASGFFGTISMGTDTQYF
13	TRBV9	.	CASTPMLGNEQFF
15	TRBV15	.	CATSPVAESSYEQYF
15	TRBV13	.	CASSSGTSGANEQFF
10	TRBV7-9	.	CASSVIPGFF
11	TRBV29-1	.	CSGLGIDIQYF
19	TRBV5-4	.	CASSSPRWASGELPYEQYF
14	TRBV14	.	CASSQDIRGGGYTF